This TCR beta chain was sequenced in a study of shared clonotypes between healthy human individuals. All donors were healthy HIV-negative adults lacking recent acute infections or vaccinations. V lost 2 bases, J lost 0 bases, and 4 bases stayed unmatched. CDR3 length: 15 amino acids. Germline V gene data show CDR1 as SGHDN and CDR2 as FVKESK. As regards this clone: The antigen remains unidentified.

Study-level results: The diversity represented, both genetic and in exposure history, was limited by few donors. Collection of samples was limited to blood; tissue repertoires likely differ. Memory subsets had estimated richness that was generally smaller than that of naive subsets.

Sequencing was performed with immunoSEQ multiplex PCR; in TCRdb, only in-frame clones are kept and a portion is missing. The repertoire consists of about 2 million clones, with 85% to 95% occurring once and the leading ten covering more than 0.1%. This receptor was identified in a young man in good health. V gene TRBV14 combines with J gene TRBJ2-7; 7 bases map to TRBD2. Sequenced input: naive CD4+ T cells sorted from blood. Indicated subset: CD45RA+ positively selected. The CDR3 bases are TGTGCCAGCAGCCAATGGGGAGGGAACTCCTACGAGCAGTACTTC. This codes for CASSQWGGNSYEQYF.